What follows are 5 T cell receptor beta chains derived from one specimen sequenced in a study of blood T cell repertoires in COVID-19. Method: immunoSEQ multiplex PCR; TCRdb's copy keeps in-frame clones and lacks some. The sample lists some 49,000 clones; more than 90% were seen once. The sequencing sample was made of peripheral blood. The receptor source for this set is a man aged 70-80 years with active COVID-19.

This chain links TRBV5-4 with TRBJ2-1; D is ambiguous. Germline assignment: CDR1 SGHNT and CDR2 YYREEE (reference sequence). The CDR3 has 14 amino acids. The ends were cut back, 1 base at V and 10 bases at J, with 15 bases in the middle. The CDR3 nucleotides read TGTGCCAGCAGCTTGAACCAACCCGCTAACGAGCAGTTCTTC. Its protein is CASSLNQPANEQFF.

In this sample, this clone turned up once. CDR3 nucleotides: TGTGCCAGCAGCTTAATCAGGGTTACTGGCAATGAGCAGTTCTTC. Translated, it gives CASSLIRVTGNEQFF. The chain employs TRBV7-2 and TRBJ2-1, with D perhaps matching TRBD1 (5 bases). The CDR3 is 15 amino acids. Germline loops: CDR1 SGHTA, CDR2 FQGNSA. Trimming removed 2 bases from V and 6 bases from J, with 14 bases in between. The full variable domain, rest sourced from reference TRBV7-2 and TRBJ2-1, is GAGVSQSPSNKVTEKGKDVELRCDPISGHTALYWYRQSLGQGLEFLIYFQGNSAPDKSGLPSDRFSAERTGGSVSTLTIQRTQQEDSAVYLCASSLIRVTGNEQFFGPGTRLTVL.

The V and J genes are TRBV20-1 and TRBJ2-7; 8 positions match TRBD2. This CDR3 contains 12 residues. CDR1 and CDR2 from the germline V gene are DFQATT and SNEGSKA (reference sequence). V shed 3 bases, J shed 7 bases, and the junction held 5 bases outside the gene matches. The CDR3 spells CSASGTRDEQYF. The CDR3 DNA reads as TGCAGTGCTAGTGGGACTAGAGATGAGCAGTACTTC.

This chain links TRBV27 with TRBJ1-1; the D gene is possibly TRBD1 (5 bases). This CDR3 contains 14 residues. CDR1 is MNHEY, CDR2 SMNVEV, per germline (reference sequence). The germline V and J ends were trimmed by 6 bases and 7 bases, with 18 bases remaining between them. In DNA form, the CDR3 reads TGTGCCAGCAGAAGTTTGGGGGGTCTCCGTGAAGCTTTCTTT. Its translation is CASRSLGGLREAFF.

The chain uses TRBV11-2 and TRBJ2-5, with a possible D match to TRBD1 (6 bases). The CDR3 sequence is 16 residues long. Germline CDR1 is SGHAT and CDR2 is FQNNGV. With 5 bases removed from V and 3 bases from J, the gap between germline ends came to 19 bases. The CDR3 bases are TGTGCCAGCAGCCTTAGACAGGCCCTTTCGAAAGAGACCCAGTACTTC. Amino acid sequence: CASSLRQALSKETQYF.